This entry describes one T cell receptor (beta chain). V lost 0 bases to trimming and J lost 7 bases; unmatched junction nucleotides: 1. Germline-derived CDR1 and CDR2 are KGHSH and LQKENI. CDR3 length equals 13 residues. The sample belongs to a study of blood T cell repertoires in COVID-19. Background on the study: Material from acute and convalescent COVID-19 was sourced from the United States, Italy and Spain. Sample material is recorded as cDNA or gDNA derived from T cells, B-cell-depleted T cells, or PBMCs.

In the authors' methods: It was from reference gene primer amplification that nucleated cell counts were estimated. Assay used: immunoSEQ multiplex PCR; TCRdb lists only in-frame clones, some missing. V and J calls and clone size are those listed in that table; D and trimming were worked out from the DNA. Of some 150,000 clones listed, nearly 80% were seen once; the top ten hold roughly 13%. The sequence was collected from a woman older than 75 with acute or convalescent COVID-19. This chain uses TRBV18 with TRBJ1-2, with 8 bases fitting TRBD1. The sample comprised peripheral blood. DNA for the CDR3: TGTGCCAGCTCACCACCACAGGGGGGTGGCTACACCTTC. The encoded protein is CASSPPQGGGYTF.